This T cell receptor (beta chain) was observed in a study of T cell responses to AZD1222 COVID-19 vaccine. Study conclusions and caveats: Spike was spanned by vaccine-associated CD4 TCRs, which were dominant at 160-218 and 743-854. Donor demographics were predominantly white British with a female majority; clonal diversity may be underestimated.

Profiling relied on immunoSEQ multiplex PCR, and the TCRdb table lists in-frame clones only, not all of them. This sample has about 120,000 clones, with 89% found just once. This clone was detected only once. What it binds is not known. The CDR3 covers 16 residues. V was clipped by 0 bases and J by 3 bases, with 15 bases between them. Germline lookup yields CDR1 SGHDT and CDR2 YYEEEE. This TCR came from an adult in good health. V and J are TRBV5-6 and TRBJ1-1; the D is unclear. Sample: peripheral blood, taken on day 0 of AZD1222 vaccination. In DNA, the CDR3 is TGTGCCAGCAGCTTGGCCGTTCGGGCGGCAGACACTGAAGCTTTCTTT. As protein: CASSLAVRAADTEAFF.